The clone carrying this TCR beta chain was counted at least ten times. The antigen is undetermined. To make TCR beta libraries, researchers used iRepertoire HTBI primers and Arm-PCR of CDR3 regions. TCRdb reprocessed the multiplex PCR reads via MiXCR and lists one record per CDR3 protein. This sample carries 400,000 or so distinct CDR3 sequences, roughly 20% of them seen once, and the ten largest clones take less than 25%. As to time point: persistent/refractory GD, antithyroid drugs over 5 years with positive TRAb. Scientists built the TCR library using RNA that was extracted from PBMCs. These data originate in a study of regulatory T cells in long-lasting Graves disease. Broader study findings: New patients shared fewer public clonotypes (approximately 970) than persistent patients did (roughly 2,500).

The CDR3 sequence is 13 residues long. The V end lost 3 bases, the J end lost 5 bases, and 10 bases lay between the germline ends. This clonotype was obtained from a female donor with Graves disease. Sample: peripheral blood mononuclear cells (PBMCs), taken when the disease was refractory, from a patient treated with antithyroid drugs. The chain employs TRBV12-3 or TRBV12-4 and TRBJ2-5; D uncertain. The CDR3 spells CASSFWIMETQYF. DNA for the CDR3: TGTGCCAGCAGTTTTTGGATAATGGAGACCCAGTACTTC.